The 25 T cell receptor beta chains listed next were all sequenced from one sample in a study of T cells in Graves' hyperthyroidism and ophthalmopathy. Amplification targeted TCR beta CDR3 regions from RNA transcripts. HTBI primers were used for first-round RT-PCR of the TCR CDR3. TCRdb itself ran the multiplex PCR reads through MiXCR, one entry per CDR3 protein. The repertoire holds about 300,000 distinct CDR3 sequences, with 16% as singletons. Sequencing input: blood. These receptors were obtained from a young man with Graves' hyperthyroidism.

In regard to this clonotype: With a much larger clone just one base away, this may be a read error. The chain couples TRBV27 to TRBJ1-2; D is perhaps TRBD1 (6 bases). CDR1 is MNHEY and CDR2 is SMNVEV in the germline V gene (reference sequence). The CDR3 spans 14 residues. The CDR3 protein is CASSLSGASHGCTF. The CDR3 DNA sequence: TGTGCCAGCAGTTTGTCAGGGGCCTCACATGGCTGCACCTTC.

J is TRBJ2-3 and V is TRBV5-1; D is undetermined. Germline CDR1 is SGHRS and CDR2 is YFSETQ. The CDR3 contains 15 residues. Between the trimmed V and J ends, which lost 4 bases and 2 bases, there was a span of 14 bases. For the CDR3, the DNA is TGCGCCAGCAGCCCCCAACCCGCCCACACAGATACGCAGTATTTT. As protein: CASSPQPAHTDTQYF.

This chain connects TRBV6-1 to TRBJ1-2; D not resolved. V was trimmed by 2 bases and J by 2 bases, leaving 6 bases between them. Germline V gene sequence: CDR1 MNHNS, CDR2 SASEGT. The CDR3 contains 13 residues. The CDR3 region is CASSENGNYGYTF. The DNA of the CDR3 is TGTGCCAGCAGTGAAAACGGCAACTATGGCTACACCTTC.

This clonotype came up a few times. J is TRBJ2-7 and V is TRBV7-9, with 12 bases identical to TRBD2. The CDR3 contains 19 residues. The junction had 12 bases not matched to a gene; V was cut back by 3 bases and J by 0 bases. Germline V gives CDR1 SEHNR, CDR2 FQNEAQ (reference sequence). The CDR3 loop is CASSFFTSGRRVDSYEQYF. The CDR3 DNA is TGTGCCAGCAGCTTTTTTACTAGCGGGAGGAGGGTCGACTCCTACGAGCAGTACTTC.

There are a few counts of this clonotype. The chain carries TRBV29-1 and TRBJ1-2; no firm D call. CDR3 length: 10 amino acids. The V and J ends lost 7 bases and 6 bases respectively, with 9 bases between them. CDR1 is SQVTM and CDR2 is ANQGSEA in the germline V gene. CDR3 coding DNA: TGCAGCGCCGCCAAGGATGGCTACACCTTC. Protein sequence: CSAAKDGYTF.

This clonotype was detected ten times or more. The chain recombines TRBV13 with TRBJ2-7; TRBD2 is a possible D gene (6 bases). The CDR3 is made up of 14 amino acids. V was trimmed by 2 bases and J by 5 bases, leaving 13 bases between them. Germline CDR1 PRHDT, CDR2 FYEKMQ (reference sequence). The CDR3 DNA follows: TGTGCCAGCAGCTTACGGGGACTCCCTGACGAGCAGTACTTC. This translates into CASSLRGLPDEQYF. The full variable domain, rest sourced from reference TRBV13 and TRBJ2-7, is AAGVIQSPRHLIKEKRETATLKCYPIPRHDTVYWYQQGPGQDPQFLISFYEKMQSDKGSIPDRFSAQQFSDYHSELNMSSLELGDSALYFCASSLRGLPDEQYFGPGTRLTVT.

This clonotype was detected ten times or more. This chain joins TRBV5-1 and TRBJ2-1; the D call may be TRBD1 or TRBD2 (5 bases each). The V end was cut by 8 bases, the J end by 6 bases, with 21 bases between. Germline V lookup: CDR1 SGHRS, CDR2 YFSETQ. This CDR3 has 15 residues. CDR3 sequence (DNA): TGCGCCAGTAGTGGGCCGGGACGCCATAGCAATGAGCAGTTCTTC. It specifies CASSGPGRHSNEQFF. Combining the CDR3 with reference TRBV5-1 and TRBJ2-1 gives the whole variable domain KAGVTQTPRYLIKTRGQQVTLSCSPISGHRSVSWYQQTPGQGLQFLFEYFSETQRNKGNFPGRFSGRQFSNSRSEMNVSTLELGDSALYLCASSGPGRHSNEQFFGPGTRLTVL.

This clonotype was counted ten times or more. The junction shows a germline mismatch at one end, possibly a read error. CDR3 nucleotide sequence: TGTGCCAGCAGCCCTGGACTAGGGGGCAGGAACACTGAAGCCTTCTTT. It specifies CASSPGLGGRNTEAFF. The chain has TRBV12-3 or TRBV12-4 and TRBJ1-1, with 7 bases aligning to TRBD1. CDR3 length: 16 residues.

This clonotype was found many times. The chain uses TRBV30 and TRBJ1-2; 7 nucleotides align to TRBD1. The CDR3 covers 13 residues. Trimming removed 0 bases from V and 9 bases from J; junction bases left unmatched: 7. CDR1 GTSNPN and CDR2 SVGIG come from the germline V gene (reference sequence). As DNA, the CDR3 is TGTGCCTGGAGTGTAGGTCAGGGGGAGCGCTACACCTTC. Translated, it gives CAWSVGQGERYTF.

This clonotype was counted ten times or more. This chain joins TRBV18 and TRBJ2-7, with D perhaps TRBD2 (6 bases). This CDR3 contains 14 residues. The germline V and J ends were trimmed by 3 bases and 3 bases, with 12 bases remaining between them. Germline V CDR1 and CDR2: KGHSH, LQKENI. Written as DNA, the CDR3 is TGTGCCAGCTCACCTCAGGGACTGGTCTACGAGCAGTACTTC. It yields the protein CASSPQGLVYEQYF.

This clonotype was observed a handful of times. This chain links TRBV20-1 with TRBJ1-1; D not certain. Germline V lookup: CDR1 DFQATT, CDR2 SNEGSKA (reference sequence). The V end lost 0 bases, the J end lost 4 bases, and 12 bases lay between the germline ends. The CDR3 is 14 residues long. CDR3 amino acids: CSARDRRTGTEAFF. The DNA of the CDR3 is TGCAGTGCTAGAGATCGACGGACGGGCACTGAAGCTTTCTTT.

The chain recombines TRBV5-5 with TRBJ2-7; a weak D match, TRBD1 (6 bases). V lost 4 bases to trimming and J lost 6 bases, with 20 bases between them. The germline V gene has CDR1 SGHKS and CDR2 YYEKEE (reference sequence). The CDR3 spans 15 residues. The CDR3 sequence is CASSLGLRGISEQYF. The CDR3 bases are TGTGCCAGCAGCCTTGGGCTCAGGGGAATAAGCGAGCAGTACTTC. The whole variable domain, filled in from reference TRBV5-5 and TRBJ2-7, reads DAGVTQSPTHLIKTRGQQVTLRCSPISGHKSVSWYQQVLGQGPQFIFQYYEKEERGRGNFPDRFSARQFPNYSSELNVNALLLGDSALYLCASSLGLRGISEQYFGPGTRLTVT.

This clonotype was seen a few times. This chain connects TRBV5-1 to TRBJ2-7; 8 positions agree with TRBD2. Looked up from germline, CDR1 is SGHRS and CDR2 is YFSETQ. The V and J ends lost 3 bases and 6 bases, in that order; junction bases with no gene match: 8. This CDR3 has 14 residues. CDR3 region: CASSSGGPLGEQYF. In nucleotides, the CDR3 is TGCGCCAGCAGCTCGGGAGGGCCCTTGGGCGAGCAGTACTTC.

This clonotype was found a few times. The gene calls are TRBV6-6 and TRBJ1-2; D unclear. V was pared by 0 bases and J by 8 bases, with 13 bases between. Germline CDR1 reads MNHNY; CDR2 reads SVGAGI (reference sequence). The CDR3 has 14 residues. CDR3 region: CASSYSGAVQGYTF. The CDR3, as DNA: TGTGCCAGCAGTTACTCTGGCGCTGTTCAAGGCTACACCTTC.

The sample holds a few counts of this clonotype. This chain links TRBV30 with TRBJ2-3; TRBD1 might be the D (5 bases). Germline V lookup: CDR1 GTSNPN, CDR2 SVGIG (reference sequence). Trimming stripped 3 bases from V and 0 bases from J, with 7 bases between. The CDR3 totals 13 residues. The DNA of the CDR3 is TGTGCCTGGAGGGCAGGGAGCACAGATACGCAGTATTTT. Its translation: CAWRAGSTDTQYF.

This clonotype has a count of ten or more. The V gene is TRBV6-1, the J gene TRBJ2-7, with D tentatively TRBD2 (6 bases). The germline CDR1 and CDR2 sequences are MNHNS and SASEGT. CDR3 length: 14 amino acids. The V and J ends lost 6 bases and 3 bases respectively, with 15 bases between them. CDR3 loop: CASSLRGAGYEQYF. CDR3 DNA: TGTGCCAGCAGCCTGAGGGGAGCGGGCTACGAGCAGTACTTC.

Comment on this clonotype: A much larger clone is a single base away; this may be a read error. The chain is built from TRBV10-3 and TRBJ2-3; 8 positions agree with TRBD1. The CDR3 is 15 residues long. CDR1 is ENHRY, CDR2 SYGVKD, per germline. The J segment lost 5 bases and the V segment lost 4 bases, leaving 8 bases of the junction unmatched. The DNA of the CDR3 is TGTGCCATCAGTGGGACCTGGACAGGGAGAGATACGCAGTATTTT. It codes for CAISGTWTGRDTQYF.

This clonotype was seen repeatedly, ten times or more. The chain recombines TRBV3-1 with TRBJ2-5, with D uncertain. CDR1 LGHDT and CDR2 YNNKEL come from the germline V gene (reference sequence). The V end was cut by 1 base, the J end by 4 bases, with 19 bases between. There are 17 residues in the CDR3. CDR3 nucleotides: TGTGCCAGCAGCCAAGGACGCCGACTTGCCCCCGGAGAGACCCAGTACTTC. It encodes CASSQGRRLAPGETQYF.

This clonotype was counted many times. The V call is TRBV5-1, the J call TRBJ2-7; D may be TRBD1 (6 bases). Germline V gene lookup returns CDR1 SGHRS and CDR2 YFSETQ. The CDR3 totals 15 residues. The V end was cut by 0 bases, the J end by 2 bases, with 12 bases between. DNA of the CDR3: TGCGCCAGCAGCTTGGTGATTGGGGGCACCTACGAGCAGTACTTC. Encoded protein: CASSLVIGGTYEQYF.

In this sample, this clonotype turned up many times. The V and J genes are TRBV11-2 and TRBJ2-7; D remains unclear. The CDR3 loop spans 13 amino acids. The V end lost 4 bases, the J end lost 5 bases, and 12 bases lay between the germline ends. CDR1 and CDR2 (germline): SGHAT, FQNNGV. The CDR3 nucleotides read TGTGCCAGCAGCTATCACCAAGGCGACGAGCAGTACTTC. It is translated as CASSYHQGDEQYF. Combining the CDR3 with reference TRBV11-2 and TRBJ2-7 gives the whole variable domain EAGVAQSPRYKIIEKRQSVAFWCNPISGHATLYWYQQILGQGPKLLIQFQNNGVVDDSQLPKDRFSAERLKGVDSTLKIQPAKLEDSAVYLCASSYHQGDEQYFGPGTRLTVT.

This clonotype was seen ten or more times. CDR3 loop: CASSKTGNEETQYF. CDR3 DNA sequence: TGTGCCAGCAGTAAGACAGGGAACGAAGAGACCCAGTACTTC. This chain uses TRBV6-1 with TRBJ2-5, with 7 bases matching TRBD1. The CDR3 is 14 amino acids. V shed 5 bases, J shed 3 bases, and the junction held 6 bases outside the gene matches. The germline V gene has CDR1 MNHNS and CDR2 SASEGT.

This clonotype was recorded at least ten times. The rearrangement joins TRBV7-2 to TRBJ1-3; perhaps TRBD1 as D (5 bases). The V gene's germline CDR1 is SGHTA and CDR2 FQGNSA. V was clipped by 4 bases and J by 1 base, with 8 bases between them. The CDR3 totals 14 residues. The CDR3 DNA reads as TGTGCCAGCAGCTACAGGTCGTCTGGAAACACCATATATTTT. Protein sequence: CASSYRSSGNTIYF.

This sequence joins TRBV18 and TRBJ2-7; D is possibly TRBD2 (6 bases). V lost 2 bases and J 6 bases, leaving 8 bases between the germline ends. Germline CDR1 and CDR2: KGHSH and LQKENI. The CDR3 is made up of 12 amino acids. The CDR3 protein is CASSPRGLEQYF. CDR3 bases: TGTGCCAGCTCACCAAGGGGACTCGAGCAGTACTTC.

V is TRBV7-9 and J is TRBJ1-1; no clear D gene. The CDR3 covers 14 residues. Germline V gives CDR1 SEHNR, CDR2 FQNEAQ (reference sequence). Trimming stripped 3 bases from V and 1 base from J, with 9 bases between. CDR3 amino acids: CASSLWGGNTEAFF. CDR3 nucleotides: TGTGCCAGCAGCTTGTGGGGAGGGAACACTGAAGCTTTCTTT.

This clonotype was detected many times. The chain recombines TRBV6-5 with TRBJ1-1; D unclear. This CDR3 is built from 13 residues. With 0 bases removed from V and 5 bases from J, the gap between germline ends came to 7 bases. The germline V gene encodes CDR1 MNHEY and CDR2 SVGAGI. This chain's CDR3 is CASSYSVETEAFF. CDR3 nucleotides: TGTGCCAGCAGTTACTCGGTGGAGACTGAAGCTTTCTTT.